This T cell receptor (beta chain) was recovered during a study of OX40 agonist ivuxolimab in advanced cancers. Study details: Of mixed ages from about 23 to 79 and averaging about 60 years, the group was 65% to 85% male.

A note on this clone: Its antigen is unidentified.

Blood sampling took place at baseline, cycle 4 day 1, and cycle 7 day 1. Measured with immunoSEQ multiplex PCR; TCRdb has only the in-frame clones, and not every one. The sample lists 25,000 or so clones, approximately 80% occurring once. Study conclusions and caveats: Some patients who did not respond also had low normalized T-cell clonal expansion.

Germline loops: CDR1 SEHNR, CDR2 FQNEAQ (reference sequence). V was clipped by 4 bases and J by 7 bases, with 10 bases between them. The CDR3 has 12 amino acids. The sequence derives from an adult with an advanced solid tumor such as melanoma, head and neck, liver or kidney cancer. The V call is TRBV7-9, the J call TRBJ1-1, with TRBD1 as a possible D gene (5 bases). Specimen: CD4+ or CD8+ T cells sorted from blood, collected in a trial of the OX40 agonist ivuxolimab. The CDR3 is CASSSGGNEAFF. CDR3 nucleotides: TGTGCCAGCAGCTCTGGGGGGAATGAAGCTTTCTTT. The full variable domain, with the rest looked up from reference TRBV7-9 and TRBJ1-1, is DTGVSQNPRHKITKRGQNVTFRCDPISEHNRLYWYRQTLGQGPEFLTYFQNEAQLEKSRLLSDRFSAERPKGSFSTLEIQRTEQGDSAMYLCASSSGGNEAFFGQGTRLTVV.